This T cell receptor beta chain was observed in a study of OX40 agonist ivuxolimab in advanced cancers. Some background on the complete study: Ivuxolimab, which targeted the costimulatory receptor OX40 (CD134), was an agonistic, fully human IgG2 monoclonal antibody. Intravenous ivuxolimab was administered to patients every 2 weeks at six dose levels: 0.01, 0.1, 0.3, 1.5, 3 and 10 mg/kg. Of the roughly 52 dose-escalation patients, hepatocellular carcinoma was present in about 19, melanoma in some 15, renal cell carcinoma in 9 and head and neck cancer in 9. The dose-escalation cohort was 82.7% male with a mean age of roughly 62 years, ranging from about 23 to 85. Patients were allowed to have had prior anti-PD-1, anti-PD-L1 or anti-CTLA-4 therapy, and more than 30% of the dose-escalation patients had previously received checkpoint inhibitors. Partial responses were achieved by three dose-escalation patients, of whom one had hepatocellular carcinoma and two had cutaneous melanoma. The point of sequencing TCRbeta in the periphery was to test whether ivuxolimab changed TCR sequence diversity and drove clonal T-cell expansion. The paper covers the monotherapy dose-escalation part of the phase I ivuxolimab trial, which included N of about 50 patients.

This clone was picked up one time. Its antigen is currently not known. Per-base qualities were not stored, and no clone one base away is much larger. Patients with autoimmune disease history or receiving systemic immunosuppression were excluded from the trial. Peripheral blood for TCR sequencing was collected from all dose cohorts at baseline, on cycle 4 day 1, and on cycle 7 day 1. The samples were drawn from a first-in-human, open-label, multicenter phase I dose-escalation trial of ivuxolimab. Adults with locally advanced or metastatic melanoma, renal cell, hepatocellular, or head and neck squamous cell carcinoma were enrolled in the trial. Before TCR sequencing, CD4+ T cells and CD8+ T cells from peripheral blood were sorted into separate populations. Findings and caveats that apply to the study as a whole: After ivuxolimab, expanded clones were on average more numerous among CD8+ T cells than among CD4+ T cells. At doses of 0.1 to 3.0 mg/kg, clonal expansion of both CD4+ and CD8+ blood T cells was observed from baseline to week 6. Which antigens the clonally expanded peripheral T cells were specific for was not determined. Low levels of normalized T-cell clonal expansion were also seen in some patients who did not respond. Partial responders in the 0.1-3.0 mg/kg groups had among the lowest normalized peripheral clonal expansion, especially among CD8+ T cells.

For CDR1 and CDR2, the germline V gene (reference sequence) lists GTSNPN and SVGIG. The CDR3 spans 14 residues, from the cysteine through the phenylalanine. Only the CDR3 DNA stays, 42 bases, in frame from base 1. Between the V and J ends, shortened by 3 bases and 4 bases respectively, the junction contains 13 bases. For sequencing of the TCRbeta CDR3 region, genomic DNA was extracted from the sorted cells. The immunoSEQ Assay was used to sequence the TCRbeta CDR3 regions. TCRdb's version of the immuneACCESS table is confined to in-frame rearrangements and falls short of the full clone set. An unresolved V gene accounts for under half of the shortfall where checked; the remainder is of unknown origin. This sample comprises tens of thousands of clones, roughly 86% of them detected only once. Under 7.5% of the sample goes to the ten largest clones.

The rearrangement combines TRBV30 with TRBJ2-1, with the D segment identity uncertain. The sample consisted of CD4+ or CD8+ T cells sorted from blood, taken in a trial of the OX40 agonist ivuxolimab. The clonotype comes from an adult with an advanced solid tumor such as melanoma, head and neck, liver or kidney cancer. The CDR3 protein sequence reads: CAWRYGSSYNEQFF. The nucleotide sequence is TGTGCCTGGAGATACGGGTCAAGTTACAATGAGCAGTTCTTC. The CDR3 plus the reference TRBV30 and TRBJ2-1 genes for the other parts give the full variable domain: SQTIHQWPATLVQPVGSPLSLECTVEGTSNPNLYWYRQAAGRGLQLLFYSVGIGQISSEVPQNLSASRPQDRQFILSSKKLLLSDSGFYLCAWRYGSSYNEQFFGPGTRLTVL.